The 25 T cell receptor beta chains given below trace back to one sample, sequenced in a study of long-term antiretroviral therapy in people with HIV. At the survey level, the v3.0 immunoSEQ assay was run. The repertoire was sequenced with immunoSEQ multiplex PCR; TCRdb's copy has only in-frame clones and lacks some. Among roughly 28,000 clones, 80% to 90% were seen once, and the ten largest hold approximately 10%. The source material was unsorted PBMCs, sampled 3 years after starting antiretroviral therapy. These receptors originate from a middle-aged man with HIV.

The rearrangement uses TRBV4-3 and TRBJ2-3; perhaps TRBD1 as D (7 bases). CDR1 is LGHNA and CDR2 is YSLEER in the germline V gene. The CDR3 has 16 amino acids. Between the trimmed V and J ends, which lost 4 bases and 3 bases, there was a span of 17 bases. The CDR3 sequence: CASSLSRGVGTDTQYF. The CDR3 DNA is TGCGCCAGCAGCCTTTCCAGGGGGGTCGGGACAGATACGCAGTATTTT.

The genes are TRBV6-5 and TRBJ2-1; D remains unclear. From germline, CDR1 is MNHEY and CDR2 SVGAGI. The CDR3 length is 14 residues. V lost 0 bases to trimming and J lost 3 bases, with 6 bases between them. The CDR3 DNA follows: TGTGCCAGCAGTTACTCGAACAGCTACAATGAGCAGTTCTTC. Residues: CASSYSNSYNEQFF.

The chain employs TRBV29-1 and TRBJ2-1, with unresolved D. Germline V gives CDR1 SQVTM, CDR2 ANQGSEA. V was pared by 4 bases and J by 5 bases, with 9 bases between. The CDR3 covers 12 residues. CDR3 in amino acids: CSVVYRDNEQFF. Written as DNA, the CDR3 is TGCAGCGTTGTATATCGGGACAATGAGCAGTTCTTC.

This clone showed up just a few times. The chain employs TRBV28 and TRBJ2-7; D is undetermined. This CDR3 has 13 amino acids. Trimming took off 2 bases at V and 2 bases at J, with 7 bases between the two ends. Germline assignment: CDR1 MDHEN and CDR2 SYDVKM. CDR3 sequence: CASSLEGTYEQYF. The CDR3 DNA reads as TGTGCCAGCAGTTTAGAAGGCACCTACGAGCAGTACTTC.

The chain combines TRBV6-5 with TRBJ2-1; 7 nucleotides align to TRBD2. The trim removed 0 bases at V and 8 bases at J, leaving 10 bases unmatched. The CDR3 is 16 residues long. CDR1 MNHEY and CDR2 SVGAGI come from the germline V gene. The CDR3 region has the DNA TGTGCCAGCAGTTACTCGGGGGGGAGGGCCGGCGATGAGCAGTTCTTC. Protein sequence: CASSYSGGRAGDEQFF.

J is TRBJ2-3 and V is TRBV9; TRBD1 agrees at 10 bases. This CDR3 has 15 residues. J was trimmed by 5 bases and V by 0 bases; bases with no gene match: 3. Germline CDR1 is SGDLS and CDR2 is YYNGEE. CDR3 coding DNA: TGTGCCAGCAGCGTAGGACAGGGGGCCGGAGATACGCAGTATTTT. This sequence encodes CASSVGQGAGDTQYF. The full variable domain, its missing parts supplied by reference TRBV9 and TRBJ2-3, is DSGVTQTPKHLITATGQRVTLRCSPRSGDLSVYWYQQSLDQGLQFLIQYYNGEERAKGNILERFSAQQFPDLHSELNLSSLELGDSALYFCASSVGQGAGDTQYFGPGTRLTVL.

The CDR3 nucleotides read TGTGCCAGCTCACCCCAGGAGAACACCGGGGAGCTGTTTTTT. Translation: CASSPQENTGELFF. The J gene is TRBJ2-2, the V gene TRBV18; no definite D call. V was cut by 3 bases and J by 1 base, with 6 bases left in between. Per the germline V gene, CDR1 is KGHSH and CDR2 is LQKENI. This CDR3 comprises 14 residues.

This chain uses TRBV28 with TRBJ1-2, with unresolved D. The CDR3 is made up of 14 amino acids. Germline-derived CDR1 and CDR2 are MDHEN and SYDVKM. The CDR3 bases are TGTGCTACCCAAGGCGGATATTTGTACTATGGCTACACCTTC. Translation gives CATQGGYLYYGYTF.

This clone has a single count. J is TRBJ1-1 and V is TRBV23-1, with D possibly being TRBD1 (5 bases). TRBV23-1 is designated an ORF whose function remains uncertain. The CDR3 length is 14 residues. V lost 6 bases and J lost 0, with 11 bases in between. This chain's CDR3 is CASRTGPLNTEAFF. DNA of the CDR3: TGCGCCAGCAGGACGGGACCGTTGAACACTGAAGCTTTCTTT.

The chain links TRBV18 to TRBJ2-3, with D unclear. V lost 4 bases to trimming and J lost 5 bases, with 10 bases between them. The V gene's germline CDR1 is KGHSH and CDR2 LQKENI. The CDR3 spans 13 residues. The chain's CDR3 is CASSQSPLDTQYF. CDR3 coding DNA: TGTGCCAGCTCACAATCCCCGTTAGATACGCAGTATTTT.

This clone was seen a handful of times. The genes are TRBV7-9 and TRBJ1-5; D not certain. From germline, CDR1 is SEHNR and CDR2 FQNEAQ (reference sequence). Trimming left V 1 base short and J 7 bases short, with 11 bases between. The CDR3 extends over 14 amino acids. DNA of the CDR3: TGTGCCAGCAGCTTAGATACGGGCATCCAGCCCCAGCATTTT. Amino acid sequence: CASSLDTGIQPQHF.

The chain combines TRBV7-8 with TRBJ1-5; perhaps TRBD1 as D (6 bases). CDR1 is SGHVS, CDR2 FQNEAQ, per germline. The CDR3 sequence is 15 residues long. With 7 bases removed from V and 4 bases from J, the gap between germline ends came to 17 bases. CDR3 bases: TGTGCCAGCAACTTGGGAAGGGGGACAAATCAGCCCCAGCATTTT. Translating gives CASNLGRGTNQPQHF.

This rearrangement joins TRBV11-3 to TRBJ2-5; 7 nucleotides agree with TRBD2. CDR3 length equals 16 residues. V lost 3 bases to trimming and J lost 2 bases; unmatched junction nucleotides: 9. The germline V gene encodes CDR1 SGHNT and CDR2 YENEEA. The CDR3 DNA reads TGTGCCAGCAGCTTCGGGGGTAGCGGGTCACAAGAGACCCAGTACTTC. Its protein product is CASSFGGSGSQETQYF.

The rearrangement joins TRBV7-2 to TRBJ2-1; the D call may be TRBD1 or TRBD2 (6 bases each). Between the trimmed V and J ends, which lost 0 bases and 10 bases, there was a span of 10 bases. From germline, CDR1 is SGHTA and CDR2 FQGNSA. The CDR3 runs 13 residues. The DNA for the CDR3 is TGTGCCAGCAGCTTAGCGGAGGGGGGCGAGCAGTTCTTC. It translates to CASSLAEGGEQFF.

This CDR3 is CARSHSGGGETQYF. CDR3 DNA: TGTGCCAGAAGTCATAGCGGGGGGGGAGAGACCCAGTACTTC. V and J are TRBV5-3 and TRBJ2-5; TRBD2 agrees at 11 bases. TRBV5-3 is an open reading frame, and its role is uncertain. The CDR3 runs to 14 residues. V shed 5 bases and J 4 bases; nucleotides not matched to a gene: 4.

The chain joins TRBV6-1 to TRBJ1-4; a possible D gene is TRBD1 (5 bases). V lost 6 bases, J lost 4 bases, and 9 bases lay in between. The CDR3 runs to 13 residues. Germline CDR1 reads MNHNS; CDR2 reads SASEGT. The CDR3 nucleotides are TGTGCCAGCAGCAGGGTGGGTAATGAAAAACTGTTTTTT. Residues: CASSRVGNEKLFF.

The CDR3 here is CASSLPGTNYGYTF. The CDR3 nucleotides are TGTGCCAGCAGCTTACCGGGGACTAACTATGGCTACACCTTC. This sequence joins TRBV7-9 and TRBJ1-2; D not resolved. Trimming removed 2 bases from V and 0 bases from J, with 7 bases in between. The CDR3 contains 14 residues. Per the germline V gene, CDR1 is SEHNR and CDR2 is FQNEAQ (reference sequence).

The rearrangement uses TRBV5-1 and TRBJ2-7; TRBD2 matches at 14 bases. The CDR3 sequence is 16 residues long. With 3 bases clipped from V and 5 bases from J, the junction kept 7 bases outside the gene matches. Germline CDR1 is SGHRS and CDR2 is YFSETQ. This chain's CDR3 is CASSSTSGRAGDEQYF. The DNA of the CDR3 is TGCGCCAGCAGCTCGACTAGCGGGAGGGCCGGGGACGAGCAGTACTTC.

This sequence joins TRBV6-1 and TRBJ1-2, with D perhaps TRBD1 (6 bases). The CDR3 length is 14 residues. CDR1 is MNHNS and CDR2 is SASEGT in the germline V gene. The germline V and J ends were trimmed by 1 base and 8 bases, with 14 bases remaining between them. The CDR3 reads CASSEEAGGAGYTF. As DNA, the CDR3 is TGTGCCAGCAGTGAAGAGGCCGGGGGCGCCGGCTACACCTTC.

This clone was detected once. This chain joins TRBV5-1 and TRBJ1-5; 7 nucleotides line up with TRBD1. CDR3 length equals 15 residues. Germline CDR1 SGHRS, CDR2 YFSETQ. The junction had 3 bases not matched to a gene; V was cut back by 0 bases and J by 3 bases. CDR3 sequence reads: CASSLEGGFNQPQHF. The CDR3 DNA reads TGCGCCAGCAGCTTGGAAGGGGGCTTCAATCAGCCCCAGCATTTT.

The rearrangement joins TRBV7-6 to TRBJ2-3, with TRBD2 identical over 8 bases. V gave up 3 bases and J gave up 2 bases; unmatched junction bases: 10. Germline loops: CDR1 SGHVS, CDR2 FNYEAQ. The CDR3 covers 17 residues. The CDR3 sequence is CASSFPGGDIVTDTQYF. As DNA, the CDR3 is TGTGCCAGCAGCTTCCCCGGGGGGGACATTGTCACAGATACGCAGTATTTT.

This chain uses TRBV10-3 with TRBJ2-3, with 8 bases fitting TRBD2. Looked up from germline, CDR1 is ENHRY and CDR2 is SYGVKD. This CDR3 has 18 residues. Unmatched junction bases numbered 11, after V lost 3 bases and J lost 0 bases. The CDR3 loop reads CAISDGVAGSLSTDTQYF. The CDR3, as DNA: TGTGCCATCAGTGATGGTGTAGCGGGATCCCTTAGCACAGATACGCAGTATTTT.

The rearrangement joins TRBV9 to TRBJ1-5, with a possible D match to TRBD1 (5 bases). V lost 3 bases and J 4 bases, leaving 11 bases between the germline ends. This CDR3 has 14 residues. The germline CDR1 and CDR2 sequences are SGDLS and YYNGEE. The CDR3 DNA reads TGTGCCAGCAGCGAAGGGGTGGTAAATCAGCCCCAGCATTTT. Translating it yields CASSEGVVNQPQHF.

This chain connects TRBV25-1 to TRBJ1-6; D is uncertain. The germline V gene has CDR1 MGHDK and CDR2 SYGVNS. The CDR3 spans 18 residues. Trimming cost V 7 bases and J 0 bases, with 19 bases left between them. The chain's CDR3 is CASIQGYSESSYNSPLHF. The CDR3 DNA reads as TGTGCCAGCATCCAAGGGTACTCGGAGAGCTCCTATAATTCACCCCTCCACTTT.

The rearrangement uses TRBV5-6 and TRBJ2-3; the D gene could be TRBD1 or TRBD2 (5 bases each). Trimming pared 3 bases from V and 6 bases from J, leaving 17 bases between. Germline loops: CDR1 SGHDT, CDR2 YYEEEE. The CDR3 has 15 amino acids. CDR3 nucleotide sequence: TGTGCCAGCAGCTCAGATGGGGGAGTGACCGATACGCAGTATTTT. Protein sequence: CASSSDGGVTDTQYF. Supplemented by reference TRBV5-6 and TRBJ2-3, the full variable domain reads DAGVTQSPTHLIKTRGQQVTLRCSPKSGHDTVSWYQQALGQGPQFIFQYYEEEERQRGNFPDRFSGHQFPNYSSELNVNALLLGDSALYLCASSSDGGVTDTQYFGPGTRLTVL.